This T cell receptor (beta chain) was sequenced for a study of control samples from healthy donors and cancer patients. Here immunoSEQ multiplex PCR was the method, and the copy in TCRdb shows in-frame clones only, minus some. Of around 94,000 clones in the sample, about 88% were seen once. V dropped 4 bases and J dropped 3; count of bases not matched to a gene: 6. In germline, CDR1 is MNHEY, CDR2 SVGAGI. The CDR3 runs 15 residues. The sequenced sample was blood. The V call is TRBV6-5, the J call TRBJ2-1; TRBD2 matches at 7 bases. The sequence derives from a woman aged 45 to 65 in good health. CDR3 sequence (DNA): TGTGCCAGCAGTTTACGGCTAGCGGTCTACAATGAGCAGTTCTTC. Translated, it gives CASSLRLAVYNEQFF.